This record concerns one T cell receptor beta chain sequence. RNA amounts of roughly 0.5 to 1 ug underwent reverse transcription with random hexamers. A multiplex approach, immunoSEQ multiplex PCR, amplified TCR beta CDR3 across 54 Vbeta and 13 Jbeta. TCRdb independently ran MiXCR on the immunoSEQ multiplex PCR reads; one entry per CDR3 protein. Of some 180,000 distinct CDR3 sequences in the sample, approximately 93% were seen once. CDR3 length: 15 amino acids. CDR1 and CDR2 (germline): MNHEY, SVGEGT. V lost 2 bases and J lost 4; bases outside the gene matches: 5. The data were taken from a study of CD8 T cells in Susac syndrome.

The sequencing input was CD4+ T cells from PBMCs. V gene TRBV6-2 or TRBV6-3 combines with J gene TRBJ1-5; 7 positions match TRBD1. The TCR originated in a human donor in good health. DNA of the CDR3: TGTGCCAGCAGTTACGGGACAGCCCCAAATCAGCCCCAGCATTTT. Its protein product is CASSYGTAPNQPQHF.